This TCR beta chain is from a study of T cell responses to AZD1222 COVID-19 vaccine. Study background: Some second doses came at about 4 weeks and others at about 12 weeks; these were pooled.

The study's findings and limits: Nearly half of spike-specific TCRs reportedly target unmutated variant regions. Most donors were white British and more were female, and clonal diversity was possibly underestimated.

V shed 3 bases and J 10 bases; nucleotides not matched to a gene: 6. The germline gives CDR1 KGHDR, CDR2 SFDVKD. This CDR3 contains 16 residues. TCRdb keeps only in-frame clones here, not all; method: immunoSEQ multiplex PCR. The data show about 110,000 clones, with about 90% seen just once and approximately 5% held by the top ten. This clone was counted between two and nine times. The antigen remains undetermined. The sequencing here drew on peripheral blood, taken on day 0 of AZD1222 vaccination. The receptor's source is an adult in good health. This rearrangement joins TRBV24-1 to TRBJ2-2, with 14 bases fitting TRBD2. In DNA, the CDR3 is TGTGCCACCAGTGATCCCGGGACTAGCGGGAGAAAGGAGCTGTTTTTT. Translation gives CATSDPGTSGRKELFF.